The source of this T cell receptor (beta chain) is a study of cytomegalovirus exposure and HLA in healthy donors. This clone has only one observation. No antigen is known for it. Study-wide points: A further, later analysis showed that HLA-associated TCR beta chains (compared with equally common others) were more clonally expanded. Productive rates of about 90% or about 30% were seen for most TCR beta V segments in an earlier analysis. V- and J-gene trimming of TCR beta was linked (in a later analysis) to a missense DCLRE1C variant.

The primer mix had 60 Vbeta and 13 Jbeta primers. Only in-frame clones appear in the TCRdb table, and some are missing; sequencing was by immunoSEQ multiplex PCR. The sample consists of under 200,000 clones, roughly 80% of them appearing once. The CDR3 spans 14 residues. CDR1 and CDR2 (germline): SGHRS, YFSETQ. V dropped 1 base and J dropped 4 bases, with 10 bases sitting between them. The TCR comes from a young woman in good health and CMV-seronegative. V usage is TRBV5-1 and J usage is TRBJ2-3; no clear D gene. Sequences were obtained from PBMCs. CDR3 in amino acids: CASSLPETSDTQYF. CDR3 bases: TGCGCCAGCAGCTTGCCCGAGACATCAGATACGCAGTATTTT. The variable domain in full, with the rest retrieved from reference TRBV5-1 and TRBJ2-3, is KAGVTQTPRYLIKTRGQQVTLSCSPISGHRSVSWYQQTPGQGLQFLFEYFSETQRNKGNFPGRFSGRQFSNSRSEMNVSTLELGDSALYLCASSLPETSDTQYFGPGTRLTVL.